This T cell receptor beta chain was captured in a study of T cell responses to AZD1222 COVID-19 vaccine. This CDR3 is built from 14 residues. The V end was cut by 3 bases, the J end by 5 bases, with 13 bases between. Germline CDR1 MNHEY, CDR2 SMNVEV (reference sequence). Sequencing was performed with immunoSEQ multiplex PCR; in TCRdb, only in-frame clones are kept and a portion is missing. The sample contains about 100,000 clones, just under 90% of which appear only once. The rearrangement links TRBV27 to TRBJ1-2, with a tentative D call TRBD1 (6 bases). The clonotype was recovered from an adult in good health. The sequences come from peripheral blood, collected on day 0 of AZD1222 vaccination. The CDR3 region is CASSLQGGGYGYTF. The DNA of the CDR3 is TGTGCCAGCAGTTTGCAAGGGGGAGGGTATGGCTACACCTTC.